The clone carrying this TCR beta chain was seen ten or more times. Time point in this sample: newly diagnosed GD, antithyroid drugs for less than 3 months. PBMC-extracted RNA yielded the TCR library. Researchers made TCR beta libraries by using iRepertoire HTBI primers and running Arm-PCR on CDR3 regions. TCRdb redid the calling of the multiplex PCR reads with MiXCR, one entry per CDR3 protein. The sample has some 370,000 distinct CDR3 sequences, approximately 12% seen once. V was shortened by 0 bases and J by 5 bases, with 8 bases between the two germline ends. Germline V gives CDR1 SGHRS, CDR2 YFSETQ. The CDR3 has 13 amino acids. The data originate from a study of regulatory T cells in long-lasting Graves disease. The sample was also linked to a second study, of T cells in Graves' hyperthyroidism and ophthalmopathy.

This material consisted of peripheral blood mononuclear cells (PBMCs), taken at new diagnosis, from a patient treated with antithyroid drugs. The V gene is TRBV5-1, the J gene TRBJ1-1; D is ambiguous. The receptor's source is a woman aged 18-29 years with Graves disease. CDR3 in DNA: TGCGCCAGCAGCTTGGGAGGGAGGACTGAAGCTTTCTTT. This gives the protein CASSLGGRTEAFF.